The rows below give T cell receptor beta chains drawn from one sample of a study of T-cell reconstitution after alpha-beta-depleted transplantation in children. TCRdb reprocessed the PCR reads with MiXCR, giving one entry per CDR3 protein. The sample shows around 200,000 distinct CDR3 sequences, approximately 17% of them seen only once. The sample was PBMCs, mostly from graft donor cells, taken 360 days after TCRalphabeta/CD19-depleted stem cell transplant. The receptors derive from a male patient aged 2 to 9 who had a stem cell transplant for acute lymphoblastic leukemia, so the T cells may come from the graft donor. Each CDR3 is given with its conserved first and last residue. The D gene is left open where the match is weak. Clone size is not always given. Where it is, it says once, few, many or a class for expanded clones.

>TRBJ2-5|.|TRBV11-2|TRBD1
TGTGCCAGCAGCTTACGCCCACAGGGGACCCAAGAGACCCAGTACTTC
CASSLRPQGTQETQYF
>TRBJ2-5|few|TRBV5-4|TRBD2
TGTGCCAGCAGCTTGGTCGTCCGGGGGGGCCAAGAGACCCAGTACTTC
CASSLVVRGGQETQYF
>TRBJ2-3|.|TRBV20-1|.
TGCAGTGCTAGAGATCGAACCAATACGCAGTATTTT
CSARDRTNTQYF
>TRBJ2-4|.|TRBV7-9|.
TGTGCCAGCAGCAAAGGGGCTACCCTCGGCAAAAACATTCAGTACTTC
CASSKGATLGKNIQYF
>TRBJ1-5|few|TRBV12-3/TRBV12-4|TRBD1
TGTGCCAGCAGATACGACAGGGCCAGGGCGGCCCAGCATTTT
CASRYDRARAAQHF
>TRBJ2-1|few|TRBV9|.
TGTGCCAGCAGCGTAAGGGGGGGCCACTCCTACAATGAGCAGTTCTTC
CASSVRGGHSYNEQFF
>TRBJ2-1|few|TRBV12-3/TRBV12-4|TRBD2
TGTGCCAGCAGTTCTTGGGTCAGACTAGCGGTCATAGGGTCCTACAATGAGCAGTTCTTC
CASSSWVRLAVIGSYNEQFF
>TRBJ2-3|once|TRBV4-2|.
TGTGCCAGCACCCGACGTGGGGTATCTGATACGCAGTATTTT
CASTRRGVSDTQYF
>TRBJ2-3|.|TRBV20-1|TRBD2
TGCAGTGCTTCGGGGGGTAGCGGTCTACCGGGCACAGATACGCAGTATTTT
CSASGGSGLPGTDTQYF
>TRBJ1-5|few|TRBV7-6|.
TGTGCCAGCAGCTTAGGAGAAGGGAATCAGCCCCAGCATTTT
CASSLGEGNQPQHF
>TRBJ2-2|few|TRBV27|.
TGTGCCAGCAGTTTAAAAGGGGACACCGGGGAGCTGTTTTTT
CASSLKGDTGELFF
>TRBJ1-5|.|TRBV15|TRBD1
TGTGCCACCAGCAGAAACAGGGGCAGGCAGCCCCAGCATTTT
CATSRNRGRQPQHF
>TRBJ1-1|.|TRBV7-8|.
TGTGCCAGCAGCTTAGGGGTTCCAGGGGCCTACGAACAGAACACTGAAGCTTTCTTT
CASSLGVPGAYEQNTEAFF
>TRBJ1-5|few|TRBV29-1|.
TGCAGCGCCGGGGCGGGGGCAGATCAGCCCCAGCATTTT
CSAGAGADQPQHF
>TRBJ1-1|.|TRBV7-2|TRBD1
TGTGCCAGCAGCCCCCGACAGGGGAGCACTGAAGCTTTCTTT
CASSPRQGSTEAFF
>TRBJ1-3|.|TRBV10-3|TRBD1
TGTGCCATCACCGCGGGGACAGGGGGCCGCTCTGGAAACACCATATATTTT
CAITAGTGGRSGNTIYF
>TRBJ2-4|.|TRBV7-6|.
TGTGCCAGCAGCCCGGGACCATCTAGCATTCAGTACTTC
CASSPGPSSIQYF
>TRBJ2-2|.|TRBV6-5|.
TGTGCCAGCAGTTACTCGATGCAGGGGGGAAGCACCGGGGAGCTGTTTTTT
CASSYSMQGGSTGELFF
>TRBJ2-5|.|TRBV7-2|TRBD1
TGTGCCAGCAGCCCAGGCCTTTCGGCGCAGGGGGTAGAGACCCAGTACTTC
CASSPGLSAQGVETQYF
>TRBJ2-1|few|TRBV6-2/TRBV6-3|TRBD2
TGTGCCAGCAGTCTAACTAGCGGGAGGTACAGGTACAATGAGCAGTTCTTC
CASSLTSGRYRYNEQFF
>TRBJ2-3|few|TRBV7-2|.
TGTGCCAGCAGCTTAGCGTGGACAGCGCGCACAGATACGCAGTATTTT
CASSLAWTARTDTQYF
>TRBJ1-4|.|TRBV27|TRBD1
TGTGCCAGCAGTTTTGGCCGGGACAGTCTCCCTTCGATTGAAAAACTGTTTTTT
CASSFGRDSLPSIEKLFF
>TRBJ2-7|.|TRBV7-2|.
TGTGCCAGCCGACAGGCCCTAGGGCCATACGAGCAGTACTTC
CASRQALGPYEQYF
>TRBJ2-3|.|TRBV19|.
TGTGCCAGTAGCCACGGGGGCCTTAGCACAGATACGCAGTATTTT
CASSHGGLSTDTQYF
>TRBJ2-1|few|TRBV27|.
TGTGCCAGCAGTTCTGGTTCTAGCGACAATGAGCAGTTCTTC
CASSSGSSDNEQFF
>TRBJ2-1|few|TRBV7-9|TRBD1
TGTGCCAGCAGCTTAGCGAGGACAGGGGGGAATGAGCAGTTCTTC
CASSLARTGGNEQFF
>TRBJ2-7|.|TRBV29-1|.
TGCAGCGTTGAAAACGGACAGCACTACGAGCAGTACTTC
CSVENGQHYEQYF
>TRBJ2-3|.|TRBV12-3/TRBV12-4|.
TGTGCCAGCAGTTTAGAAGGGATTACGCAGTATTTT
CASSLEGITQYF
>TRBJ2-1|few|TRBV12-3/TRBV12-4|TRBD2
TGTGCCAGCAGTCCTCGGGCTAGCGGGGGGCGGGATGAGCAGTTCTTC
CASSPRASGGRDEQFF
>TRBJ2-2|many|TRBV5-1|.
TGCGCCAGCAGCTTAAAACAGGGCTACACCGGGGAGCTGTTTTTT
CASSLKQGYTGELFF
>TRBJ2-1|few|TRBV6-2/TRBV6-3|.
TGTGCCAGCAGTTATCAAGCCGGGTCAAACAATGAGCAGTTCTTC
CASSYQAGSNNEQFF
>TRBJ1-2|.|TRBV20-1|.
TGCAGTGCTACGGAGGAGTCCTATGGCTACACCTTC
CSATEESYGYTF
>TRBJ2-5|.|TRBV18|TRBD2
TGTGCCAGCTCGGTGGCTAGCGGGGAAGAGACCCAGTACTTC
CASSVASGEETQYF
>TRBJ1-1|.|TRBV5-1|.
TGCGCCAGCAGCTCCCGGGACTTAAACACTGAAGCTTTCTTT
CASSSRDLNTEAFF
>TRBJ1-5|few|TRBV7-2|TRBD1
TGTGCCAGCAGCCCCAGATCAACAGGGGTCAATCAGCCCCAGCATTTT
CASSPRSTGVNQPQHF
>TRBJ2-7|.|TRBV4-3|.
TGCGCCAGCAGCCAAGATTTCCACTACGAGCAGTACTTC
CASSQDFHYEQYF
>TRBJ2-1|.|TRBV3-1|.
TGTGCCAGCAGCCAAGAACTGTACAATGAGCAGTTCTTC
CASSQELYNEQFF
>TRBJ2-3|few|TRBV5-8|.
TGTGCCAGCAGCCCCTTCGTGGAGACCACAGATACGCAGTATTTT
CASSPFVETTDTQYF
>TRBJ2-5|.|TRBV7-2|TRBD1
TGTGCCAGCAGCCCTTCCCCGGGACAGGGGGAAGAGACCCAGTACTTC
CASSPSPGQGEETQYF
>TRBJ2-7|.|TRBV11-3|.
TGTGCCAGCAGCTCCTTAGGACAGTTTAGCTACGAGCAGTACTTC
CASSSLGQFSYEQYF
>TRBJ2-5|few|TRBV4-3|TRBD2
TGCGCCAGCAGCCAAGTGGTAGCGGGGGGGCCCGGAGAGACCCAGTACTTC
CASSQVVAGGPGETQYF
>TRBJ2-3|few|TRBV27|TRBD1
TGTGCCAGCGGGGCGATACAGGGGCCCCAATTT
CASGAIQGPQF
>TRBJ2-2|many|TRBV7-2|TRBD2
TGTGCCAGCAGCACCTCGGGGGGCACCGGGGAGCTGTTTTTT
CASSTSGGTGELFF
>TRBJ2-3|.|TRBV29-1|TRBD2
TGCAGCGGGCGGATGGTAGCGGGGGGCCGCACAGATACGCAGTATTTT
CSGRMVAGGRTDTQYF
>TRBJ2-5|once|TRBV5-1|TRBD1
TGCGCCAGCAGCTTGGCCGGACGAGGGACAGGGGACTTCCAAGAGACCCAGTACTTC
CASSLAGRGTGDFQETQYF
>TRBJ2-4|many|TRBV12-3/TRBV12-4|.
TGTGCCAGCAGTTTCGTGGAGGCCAAAAACATTCAGTACTTC
CASSFVEAKNIQYF
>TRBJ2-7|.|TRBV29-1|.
TGCAGCGTTGGCCGCAGGTTGGGCGAGCAGTACTTC
CSVGRRLGEQYF
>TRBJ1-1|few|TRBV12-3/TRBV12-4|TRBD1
TGTGCCAGCAGTCGGGACAGGGGAAGGAACACTGAAGCTTTCTTT
CASSRDRGRNTEAFF
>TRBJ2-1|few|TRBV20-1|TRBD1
TGCAGTGCTTCCGACAGGGGCAACTCCTACAATGAGCAGTTCTTC
CSASDRGNSYNEQFF
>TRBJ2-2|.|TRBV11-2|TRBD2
TGTGCCAGCAGCTTAGAAGAGACTAGCGGGGCGAACACCGGGGAGCTGTTTTTT
CASSLEETSGANTGELFF
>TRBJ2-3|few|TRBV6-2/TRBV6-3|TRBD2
TGTGCCAGCAGTTACCCGCACCCCCTAGCGGGGGGCCCTTATAGCACAGATACGCAGTATTTT
CASSYPHPLAGGPYSTDTQYF
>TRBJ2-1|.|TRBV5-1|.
TGCGCCAGCAGCTTGGAAGCGACCAGCTCCTACAATGAGCAGTTCTTC
CASSLEATSSYNEQFF
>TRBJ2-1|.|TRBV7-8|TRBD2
TGTGCCAGCAGCTTCGGACTAGCGGGCGTTAATGAGCAGTTCTTC
CASSFGLAGVNEQFF
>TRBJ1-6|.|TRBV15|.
TGTGCCACCAGCAGAGATCGGGGAGGACTGGCAAGTAATTCACCCCTCCACTTT
CATSRDRGGLASNSPLHF
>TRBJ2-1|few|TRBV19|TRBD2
TGTGCCAGTAGTATCTACACCGCGGGGGGTAATGAGCAGTTCTTC
CASSIYTAGGNEQFF
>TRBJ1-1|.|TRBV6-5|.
TGTGCCAGCAGTTATGGGGTGATGGGCACTGAAGCTTTCTTT
CASSYGVMGTEAFF
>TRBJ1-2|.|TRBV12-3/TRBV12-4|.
TGTGCCAGCAGTTTCACGGGGAACTATGGCTACACCTTC
CASSFTGNYGYTF